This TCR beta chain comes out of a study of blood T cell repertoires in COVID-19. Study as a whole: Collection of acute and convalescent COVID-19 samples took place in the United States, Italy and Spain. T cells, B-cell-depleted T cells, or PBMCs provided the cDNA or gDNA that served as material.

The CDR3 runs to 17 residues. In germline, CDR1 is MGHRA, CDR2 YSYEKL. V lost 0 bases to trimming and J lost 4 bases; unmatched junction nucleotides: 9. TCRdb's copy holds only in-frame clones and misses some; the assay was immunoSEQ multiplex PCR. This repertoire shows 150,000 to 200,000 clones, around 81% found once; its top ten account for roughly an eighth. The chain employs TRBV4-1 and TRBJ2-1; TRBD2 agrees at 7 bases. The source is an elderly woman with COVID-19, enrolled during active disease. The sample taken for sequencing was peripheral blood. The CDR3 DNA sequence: TGCGCCAGCAGCCAAGAGATGCGGGGAGGGCGTTACAATGAGCAGTTCTTC. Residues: CASSQEMRGGRYNEQFF.